This passage covers 9 T cell receptor beta chains from one sample sequenced in a study of blood T cell repertoires in COVID-19. Sequencing was performed with immunoSEQ multiplex PCR; in TCRdb, only in-frame clones are kept and a portion is missing. The data hold 240,000 or so clones, with 70% to 90% observed a single time. Sequenced material: peripheral blood. These receptors all come from a man aged 55 to 70 with acute or convalescent COVID-19.

The sample holds one count of this clone. This chain connects TRBV12-5 to TRBJ2-1; 8 positions match TRBD2. Germline-derived CDR1 and CDR2 are LGHNT and FRNRAP. With 1 base clipped from V and 0 bases from J, the junction kept 5 bases outside the gene matches. This CDR3 is built from 17 residues. The CDR3 DNA sequence: TGTGCTAGTGGTTTGGGGATTAGCGGGAACTCCTACAATGAGCAGTTCTTC. It encodes CASGLGISGNSYNEQFF.

This sequence joins TRBV7-2 and TRBJ2-3, with TRBD1 matching 7 bases. V was pared by 4 bases and J by 5 bases, with 6 bases of the junction left unmatched. Germline lookup yields CDR1 SGHTA and CDR2 FQGNSA. This CDR3 contains 14 residues. CDR3 nucleotide sequence: TGTGCCAGCAGCTCAACAGGGGAAGGAGATACGCAGTATTTT. It encodes CASSSTGEGDTQYF.

The chain employs TRBV28 and TRBJ1-2; 7 bases map to TRBD1. The CDR3 is made up of 15 amino acids. V lost 5 bases to trimming and J lost 4 bases; unmatched junction nucleotides: 10. Per germline, CDR1 MDHEN and CDR2 SYDVKM. The CDR3 region is CASSPAPGQLYGYTF. CDR3 DNA: TGTGCCAGCAGTCCCGCACCGGGACAGCTCTATGGCTACACCTTC.

The chain links TRBV5-5 to TRBJ1-1; possible D gene TRBD1, 6 bases. V was clipped by 4 bases and J by 1 base, with 11 bases between them. Looked up from germline, CDR1 is SGHKS and CDR2 is YYEKEE (reference sequence). The CDR3 consists of 14 residues. CDR3 sequence: CASSLGHENTEAFF. The DNA of the CDR3 is TGTGCCAGCAGCCTGGGACATGAGAACACTGAAGCTTTCTTT.

This chain connects TRBV18 to TRBJ1-3; D is unclear. Germline V lookup: CDR1 KGHSH, CDR2 LQKENI. The CDR3 is 14 residues long. Trimming removed 4 bases at V and 4 bases at J, with 11 bases between. CDR3 in amino acids: CASSRPTQGNTIYF. The CDR3 DNA reads TGTGCCAGCTCACGTCCTACCCAAGGAAACACCATATATTTT. Combining the CDR3 with reference TRBV18 and TRBJ1-3 gives the whole variable domain NAGVMQNPRHLVRRRGQEARLRCSPMKGHSHVYWYRQLPEEGLKFMVYLQKENIIDESGMPKERFSAEFPKEGPSILRIQQVVRGDSAAYFCASSRPTQGNTIYFGEGSWLTVV.

The CDR3 region has the DNA TGTGCCACCAGTGATTATGGGACAGGGGGGGCCTACGAGCAGTACTTC. Its translation is CATSDYGTGGAYEQYF. This chain uses TRBV24-1 with TRBJ2-7, with 11 bases identical to TRBD1. Germline CDR1 is KGHDR and CDR2 is SFDVKD. CDR3 length equals 16 residues. Germline trimming cut 2 bases from V and 2 bases from J; bases unmatched to any gene: 4.

The chain uses TRBV25-1 and TRBJ2-1; possibly TRBD2 for D (5 bases). The CDR3 is 16 amino acids. From germline, CDR1 is MGHDK and CDR2 SYGVNS. Trimming stripped 1 base from V and 2 bases from J, with 12 bases between. CDR3 protein: CASSESQRRAYNEQFF. The CDR3 DNA reads TGTGCCAGCAGTGAATCCCAGCGGAGAGCCTACAATGAGCAGTTCTTC.

The genes are TRBV9 and TRBJ2-1, with TRBD1 as a possible D gene (7 bases). Deletions cut 5 bases from V and 3 bases from J, with 21 bases between. Germline assignment: CDR1 SGDLS and CDR2 YYNGEE. This CDR3 contains 17 residues. CDR3 nucleotide sequence: TGTGCCAGCAGTGGCGGGGCCAGACAGGGCAACTACAATGAGCAGTTCTTC. Protein: CASSGGARQGNYNEQFF.

This chain uses TRBV28 with TRBJ1-6; 8 bases map to TRBD1. The CDR3 covers 16 residues. The V segment lost 8 bases and the J segment 16 bases; nucleotides outside the gene matches: 22. Germline V gene sequence: CDR1 MDHEN, CDR2 SYDVKM. The CDR3 reads CASPYGTTGDVFPLHF. In DNA form, the CDR3 reads TGTGCCAGCCCCTACGGGACGACAGGGGACGTTTTCCCTCTCCACTTT.